This T cell receptor beta chain comes out of a study of T cell responses to AZD1222 COVID-19 vaccine. Findings and caveats of the study: CD4 TCRs covered the whole spike, strongest at regions 160-218 and 743-854. Baseline serostatus was positive in only six AZD1222 recipients. It should be noted that donors were predominantly white British and more often female, and clonal diversity was possibly underestimated.

Here immunoSEQ multiplex PCR was the method, and the copy in TCRdb shows in-frame clones only, minus some. The sample carries around 67,000 clones, about four fifths recorded once. Remarks on this clone: No antigen is known for it.

CDR1 and CDR2 (germline): SGDLS, YYNGEE. V was pared by 4 bases and J by 2 bases, with 13 bases between. The CDR3 contains 14 residues. This clonotype was obtained from an adult who received the AZD1222 COVID-19 vaccine. This chain joins TRBV9 and TRBJ2-7; D is perhaps TRBD1 or TRBD2 (5 bases each). This specimen consisted of peripheral blood, obtained 28 days after the second AZD1222 dose. CDR3 coding DNA: TGTGCCAGCAGCCCCCGGGACGATGCCTACGAGCAGTACTTC. This gives the protein CASSPRDDAYEQYF.